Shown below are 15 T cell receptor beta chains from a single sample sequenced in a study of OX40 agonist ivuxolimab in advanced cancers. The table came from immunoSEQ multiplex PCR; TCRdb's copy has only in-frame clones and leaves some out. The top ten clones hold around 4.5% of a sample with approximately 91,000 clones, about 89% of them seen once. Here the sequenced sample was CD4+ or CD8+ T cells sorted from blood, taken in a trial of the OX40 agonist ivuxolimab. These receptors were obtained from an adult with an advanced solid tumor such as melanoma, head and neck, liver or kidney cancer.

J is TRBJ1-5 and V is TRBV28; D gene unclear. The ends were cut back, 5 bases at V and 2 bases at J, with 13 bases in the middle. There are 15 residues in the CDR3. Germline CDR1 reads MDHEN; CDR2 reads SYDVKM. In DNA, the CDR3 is TGTGCCAGCAGTAGGTTGTCGGGTGGCAATCAGCCCCAGCATTTT. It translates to CASSRLSGGNQPQHF.

CDR3 protein: CASSPRRGRGQYF. CDR3 sequence (DNA): TGTGCCAGTAGCCCCAGAAGGGGGCGCGGGCAGTACTTC. This rearrangement joins TRBV19 to TRBJ2-7; 7 positions agree with TRBD1. The CDR3 totals 13 residues. Germline V lookup: CDR1 LNHDA, CDR2 SQIVND (reference sequence). The trim removed 6 bases at V and 9 bases at J, leaving 11 bases unmatched.

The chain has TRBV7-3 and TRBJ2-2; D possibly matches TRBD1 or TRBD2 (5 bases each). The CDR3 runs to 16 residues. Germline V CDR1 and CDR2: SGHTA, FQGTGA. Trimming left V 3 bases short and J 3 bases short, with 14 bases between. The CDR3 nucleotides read TGTGCCAGCAGCTTCGCCGGGGCCCCTGACACCGGGGAGCTGTTTTTT. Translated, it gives CASSFAGAPDTGELFF.

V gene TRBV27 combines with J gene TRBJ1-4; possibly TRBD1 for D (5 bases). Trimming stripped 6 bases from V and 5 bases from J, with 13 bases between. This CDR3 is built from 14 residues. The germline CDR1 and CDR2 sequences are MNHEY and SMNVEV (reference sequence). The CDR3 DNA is TGTGCCAGCAGCCCCCTGGGGGAGAATGAAAAACTGTTTTTT. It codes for CASSPLGENEKLFF. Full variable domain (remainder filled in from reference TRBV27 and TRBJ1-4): EAQVTQNPRYLITVTGKKLTVTCSQNMNHEYMSWYRQDPGLGLRQIYYSMNVEVTDKGDVPEGYKVSRKEKRNFPLILESPSPNQTSLYFCASSPLGENEKLFFGSGTQLSVL.

In nucleotides, the CDR3 is TGTGCCAGCAGTGAAGGGACAGGTTGGACTGAAGCTTTCTTT. Translation gives CASSEGTGWTEAFF. V usage is TRBV2 and J usage is TRBJ1-1; 7 nucleotides align to TRBD1. Losses at the gene ends were 1 base for V and 5 bases for J; bases not matched to a gene: 4. CDR3 size: 14 residues. Germline V gives CDR1 SNHLY, CDR2 FYNNEI.

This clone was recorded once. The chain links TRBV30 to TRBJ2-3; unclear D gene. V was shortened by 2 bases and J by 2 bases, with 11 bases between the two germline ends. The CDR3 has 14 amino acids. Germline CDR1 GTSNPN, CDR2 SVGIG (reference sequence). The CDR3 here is CAWSRSQYTDTQYF. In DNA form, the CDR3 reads TGTGCCTGGAGTAGAAGTCAGTACACAGATACGCAGTATTTT.

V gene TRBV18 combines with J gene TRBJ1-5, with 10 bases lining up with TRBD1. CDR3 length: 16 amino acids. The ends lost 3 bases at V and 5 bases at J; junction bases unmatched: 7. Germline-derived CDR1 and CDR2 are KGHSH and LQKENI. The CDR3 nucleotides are TGTGCCAGCTCACCGACCCGGACAGGGGGAGATCAGCCCCAGCATTTT. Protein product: CASSPTRTGGDQPQHF.

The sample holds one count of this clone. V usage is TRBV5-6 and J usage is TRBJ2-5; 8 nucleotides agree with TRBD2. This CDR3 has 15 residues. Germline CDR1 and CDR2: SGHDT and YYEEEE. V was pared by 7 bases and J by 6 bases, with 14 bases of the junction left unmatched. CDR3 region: CASRQVAGGHQTQYF. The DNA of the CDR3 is TGTGCCAGCCGTCAGGTTGCGGGAGGTCATCAGACCCAGTACTTC.

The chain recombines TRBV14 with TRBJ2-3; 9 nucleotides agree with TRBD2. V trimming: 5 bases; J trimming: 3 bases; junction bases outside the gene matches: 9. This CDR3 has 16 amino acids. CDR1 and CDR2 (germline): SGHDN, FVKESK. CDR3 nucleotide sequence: TGTGCCAGCAGCGACCAGCGGGAGGTTGGGACAGATACGCAGTATTTT. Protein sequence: CASSDQREVGTDTQYF. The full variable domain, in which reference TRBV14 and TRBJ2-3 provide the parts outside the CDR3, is EAGVTQFPSHSVIEKGQTVTLRCDPISGHDNLYWYRRVMGKEIKFLLHFVKESKQDESGMPNNRFLAERTGGTYSTLKVQPAELEDSGVYFCASSDQREVGTDTQYFGPGTRLTVL.

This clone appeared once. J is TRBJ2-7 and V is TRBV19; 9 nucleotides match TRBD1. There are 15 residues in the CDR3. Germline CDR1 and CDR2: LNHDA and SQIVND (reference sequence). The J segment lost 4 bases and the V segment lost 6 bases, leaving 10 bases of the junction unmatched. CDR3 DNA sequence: TGTGCCAGTAGGGAGGGACAGGGCGCTGTATACGAGCAGTACTTC. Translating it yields CASREGQGAVYEQYF.

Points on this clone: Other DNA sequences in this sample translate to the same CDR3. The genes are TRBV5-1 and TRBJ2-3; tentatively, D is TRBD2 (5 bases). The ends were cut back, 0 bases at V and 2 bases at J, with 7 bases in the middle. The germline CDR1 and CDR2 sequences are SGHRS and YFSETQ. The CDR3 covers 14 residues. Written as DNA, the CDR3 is TGCGCCAGCAGCTTGGCCGGGGACACAGATACGCAGTATTTT. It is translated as CASSLAGDTDTQYF.

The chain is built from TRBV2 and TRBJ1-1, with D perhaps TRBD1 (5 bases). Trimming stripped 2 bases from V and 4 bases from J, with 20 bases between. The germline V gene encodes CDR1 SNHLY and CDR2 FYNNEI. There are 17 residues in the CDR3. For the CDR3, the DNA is TGTGCCAGCAGTGAATTCGCGGTTTTTGGGGGACGCACTGAAGCTTTCTTT. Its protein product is CASSEFAVFGGRTEAFF.

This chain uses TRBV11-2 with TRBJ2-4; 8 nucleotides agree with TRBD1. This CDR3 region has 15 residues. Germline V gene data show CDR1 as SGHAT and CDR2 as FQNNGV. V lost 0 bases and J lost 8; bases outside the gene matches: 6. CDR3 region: CASSLEAGGSHIQYF. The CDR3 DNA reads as TGTGCCAGCAGCTTAGAAGCAGGGGGCAGCCACATTCAGTACTTC.

The CDR3 loop reads CASSPTSGLGTGELFF. The CDR3 DNA reads TGTGCCAGCAGTCCGACCTCGGGACTTGGCACCGGGGAGCTGTTTTTT. V usage is TRBV6-6 and J usage is TRBJ2-2, with D maybe TRBD2 (6 bases). The ends were cut back, 5 bases at V and 4 bases at J, with 17 bases in the middle. The CDR3 consists of 16 residues. The germline V gene has CDR1 MNHNY and CDR2 SVGAGI (reference sequence).

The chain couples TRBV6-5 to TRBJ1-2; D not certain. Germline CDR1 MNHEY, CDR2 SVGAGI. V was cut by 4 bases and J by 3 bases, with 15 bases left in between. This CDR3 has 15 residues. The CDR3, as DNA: TGTGCCAGCAGTTTTGGCCGGACCTTGGACTATGGCTACACCTTC. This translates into CASSFGRTLDYGYTF.